The clone carrying this TCR beta chain has only a few counts. This entry is derived from a study of graft-versus-host responses after intestinal transplantation. Study observations and caveats: The presence of high graft-versus-host to host-versus-graft clonal ratios in allografts characterized patients with graft-donor T cell macrochimerism.

Clones were read by immunoSEQ multiplex PCR, and TCRdb kept only the in-frame ones, dropping some. The sample has about 10,000 clones, approximately 33% seen once. Germline CDR1 reads SGHRS; CDR2 reads YFSETQ. V gave up 3 bases and J gave up 11 bases; unmatched junction bases: 4. CDR3 length: 12 amino acids. This clonotype originated in a human patient who was an organ donor for intestinal transplantation. Sample: alloreactive CD4+ T cells from a mixed lymphocyte reaction culture, taken before transplantation. Subset meaning: CFSE-low proliferating T cells sorted from roughly six-day pre-transplant mixed lymphocyte reaction (GvH or HvG direction). V and J are TRBV5-1 and TRBJ1-1; 10 bases fit TRBD1. CDR3 nucleotide sequence: TGCGCCAGCAGCTATGACAGGGGGCATGCTTTCTTT. As protein: CASSYDRGHAFF.